The present entry profiles one T cell receptor (beta chain) with its context. What it binds is not known. These data are taken from a study of vaccination effects on CD4 cells after COVID-19. General study results and limits: By a late point after vaccination, infection- and vaccine-induced clones had shrunk markedly through clonal contraction.

Viral peptide pools were used in the ViraFEST assay to expand antigen-specific CD4+ T cells, and sequencing came afterward. When around 9 days of culture had elapsed, CD4+ T cells were isolated. Infection dated between March and December 2020, before the Alpha, Beta and Delta variants reached the United States. In the cultures, half the medium was exchanged for IL-2 medium on days 3 and 7. Clones were read by immunoSEQ multiplex PCR, and TCRdb kept only the in-frame ones, dropping some. The sample has under 80,000 clones, around 70% seen once; the top ten hold 5%. Deletions cut 0 bases from V and 5 bases from J, with 16 bases between. From germline, CDR1 is MNHEY and CDR2 SVGAGI. The CDR3 length is 16 residues.

The chain combines TRBV6-5 with TRBJ2-5; D is perhaps TRBD1 (6 bases). The TCR comes from a human donor who had a prior SARS-CoV-2 infection. Specimen: CD4+ T cells from PBMCs cultured with HIV peptides, collected before COVID-19 vaccination. The subset is: HIV-1 Nef peptide pool negative control/reference culture. The CDR3 region has the DNA TGTGCCAGCAGTTACTCAGCGTCAGGGGTTGGGGAGACCCAGTACTTC. This codes for CASSYSASGVGETQYF.